One sample yielded the 5 T cell receptor beta chains listed below, sequenced in a study of T-cell reconstitution after alpha-beta-depleted transplantation in children. The TCRbeta library was prepared with unique molecular identifiers. One entry per CDR3 protein results from TCRdb running MiXCR on the PCR reads. The sample shows some 840,000 distinct CDR3 sequences, 15% to 20% of them seen only once. The sequencing here drew on PBMCs, mostly from graft donor cells, taken 360 days after TCRalphabeta/CD19-depleted stem cell transplant. The receptors stem from a male patient aged 5 to 17 who had a stem cell transplant for acute lymphoblastic leukemia, so the T cells may come from the graft donor.

The V gene is TRBV7-6, the J gene TRBJ2-7; D call uncertain. V shed 1 base and J shed 0 bases, with 10 bases lying between them. The germline V gene encodes CDR1 SGHVS and CDR2 FNYEAQ. The CDR3 loop spans 15 amino acids. CDR3 sequence reads: CASSLEGARSYEQYF. The CDR3 nucleotides are TGTGCCAGCAGCTTAGAAGGAGCGCGCTCCTACGAGCAGTACTTC.

This clonotype was counted ten times or more. This rearrangement joins TRBV29-1 to TRBJ2-3; 7 bases are a match to TRBD2. The CDR3 runs to 13 residues. The V gene end was trimmed by 5 bases and the J gene end by 2 bases; junction bases not matched to a gene: 4. The germline CDR1 and CDR2 sequences are SQVTM and ANQGSEA. The CDR3: CSVSGDYTDTQYF. DNA of the CDR3: TGCAGCGTTAGTGGGGACTACACAGATACGCAGTATTTT.

Many counts were recorded for this clonotype. The chain carries TRBV9 and TRBJ2-1; 8 bases align to TRBD2. Germline lookup yields CDR1 SGDLS and CDR2 YYNGEE. V trimming: 0 bases; J trimming: 5 bases; junction bases outside the gene matches: 7. This CDR3 contains 16 residues. CDR3 residues: CASSVVGAGANNEQFF. The DNA of the CDR3 is TGTGCCAGCAGCGTAGTAGGAGCGGGAGCAAACAATGAGCAGTTCTTC.

This clonotype has just a few counts. The chain is built from TRBV5-1 and TRBJ2-2; D may match TRBD1 or TRBD2 (6 bases each). The CDR3 totals 15 residues. V lost 4 bases and J lost 1, with 11 bases in between. Germline V gene sequence: CDR1 SGHRS, CDR2 YFSETQ. The CDR3 region is CASSRRGVNTGELFF. The CDR3 DNA is TGCGCCAGCAGCCGTAGGGGGGTGAACACCGGGGAGCTGTTTTTT.

This clonotype was seen only a few times. V is TRBV4-2 and J is TRBJ2-1; TRBD2 matches 11 bases. Germline V lookup: CDR1 LGHNA, CDR2 YNFKEQ. Trimming at V came to 2 bases and at J to 5 bases, leaving 8 bases not matched to a gene. The CDR3 loop spans 17 amino acids. CDR3 in DNA: TGTGCCAGCAGCCAAACCGGGACTAGCGGAGGGGACAATGAGCAGTTCTTC. Translated: CASSQTGTSGGDNEQFF.